These 21 T cell receptor beta chains were all obtained from the same sample, sequenced in a study of regulatory T cells in long-lasting Graves disease. The time point was: newly diagnosed GD, antithyroid drugs for less than 3 months. There was RNA extracted from PBMCs, and the TCR library was made from it. Construction of TCR beta libraries relied on iRepertoire HTBI primers and on Arm-PCR targeting CDR3 regions. TCRdb analysed the multiplex PCR reads with MiXCR anew, one entry per CDR3 protein. The sample includes over 450,000 distinct CDR3 sequences, around 13% seen only once; the top ten take more than 8%. The same sample was also studied in work on T cells in Graves' hyperthyroidism and ophthalmopathy.

Here the sequenced sample was peripheral blood mononuclear cells (PBMCs), taken at new diagnosis, from a patient treated with antithyroid drugs. These TCRs come from a woman under 40 with Graves disease.

This clonotype was counted only a few times. This chain joins TRBV29-1 and TRBJ2-7; TRBD1 aligns across 7 bases. The CDR3 runs 13 residues. The germline gives CDR1 SQVTM, CDR2 ANQGSEA. Trimming at V came to 6 bases and at J to 2 bases, leaving 7 bases not matched to a gene. The CDR3 loop is CSVGTANTYEQYF. CDR3 nucleotide sequence: TGCAGCGTGGGGACAGCAAATACCTACGAGCAGTACTTC.

This clonotype has only a few counts. The chain carries TRBV28 and TRBJ1-3; the match to TRBD1 covers 10 bases. This CDR3 has 15 residues. Trimming cost V 6 bases and J 4 bases; bases outside gene matches: 6. Looked up from germline, CDR1 is MDHEN and CDR2 is SYDVKM. CDR3 nucleotides: TGTGCCAGCAGGCCCGACAGGGGGCGAGGAAACACCATATATTTT. Translated, it gives CASRPDRGRGNTIYF.

This rearrangement joins TRBV9 to TRBJ2-7, with TRBD2 matching 8 bases. This CDR3 is 17 amino acids long. The J segment lost 2 bases and the V segment lost 0 bases, leaving 10 bases of the junction unmatched. Per the germline V gene, CDR1 is SGDLS and CDR2 is YYNGEE. The CDR3 is CASSVAPSSGRPYEQYF. DNA of the CDR3: TGTGCCAGCAGCGTAGCCCCCTCCAGCGGGAGACCCTACGAGCAGTACTTC.

This clonotype was seen many times. V usage is TRBV2 and J usage is TRBJ1-5, with D possibly being TRBD1 (6 bases). The germline V and J ends were trimmed by 4 bases and 3 bases, with 16 bases remaining between them. This CDR3 is 16 amino acids long. Per germline, CDR1 SNHLY and CDR2 FYNNEI. Here the CDR3 reads CASSGSGGEFNQPQHF. The CDR3, as DNA: TGTGCCAGCAGTGGTTCGGGGGGCGAATTCAATCAGCCCCAGCATTTT.

This clonotype was counted at least ten times. A read error is possible here, since a much larger clone lies one base away. The chain uses TRBV7-2 and TRBJ2-3; 12 bases are shared with TRBD2. J gave up 1 base and V 4 bases, and 0 bases lay outside the gene matches. Germline V gene lookup returns CDR1 SGHTA and CDR2 FQGNSA. CDR3 length equals 15 residues. The CDR3 region is CASSWTSGGTDTQYF. The CDR3, as DNA: TGTGCCAGCAGCTGGACTAGCGGGGGCACAGATACGCAGTATTTT.

This clonotype has ten or more counts. The chain uses TRBV12-3 or TRBV12-4 and TRBJ2-1, with 9 nucleotides matching TRBD1. J gave up 0 bases and V 5 bases, and 8 bases lay outside the gene matches. The length of the CDR3 is 17 residues. CDR3 nucleotide sequence: TGTGCCAGCAGTCCCCTGGGGACAGGGAGCTCCTACAATGAGCAGTTCTTC. Its protein is CASSPLGTGSSYNEQFF.

This clonotype was counted a few times. The chain recombines TRBV30 with TRBJ1-2; D not resolved. The V gene lost 3 bases and the J gene lost 10 bases, with 12 bases spanning the gap. The CDR3 has 11 residues. Germline loops: CDR1 GTSNPN, CDR2 SVGIG (reference sequence). Here the CDR3 DNA reads TGTGCCTGGAGCTTACTAAAGGACTACACCTTC. Protein sequence: CAWSLLKDYTF.

This clonotype was observed many times. The rearrangement uses TRBV20-1 and TRBJ1-5; D might be TRBD1 (5 bases). V was trimmed by 4 bases and J by 0 bases, leaving 16 bases between them. The CDR3 covers 16 residues. Germline V gene sequence: CDR1 DFQATT, CDR2 SNEGSKA (reference sequence). This CDR3 reads CSATVGGVASNQPQHF. Written as DNA, the CDR3 is TGCAGTGCTACTGTTGGGGGGGTAGCTAGCAATCAGCCCCAGCATTTT.

This clonotype was counted at least ten times. The V and J genes are TRBV5-1 and TRBJ2-3; maybe TRBD1 (6 bases). This CDR3 contains 18 residues. V was trimmed by 0 bases and J by 0 bases, leaving 17 bases between them. The germline V gene has CDR1 SGHRS and CDR2 YFSETQ. The CDR3 bases are TGCGCCAGCAGCTTGGGAGGCAGGGGCTACTCTAGCACAGATACGCAGTATTTT. It encodes CASSLGGRGYSSTDTQYF.

This clonotype occurred many times. V is TRBV7-9 and J is TRBJ2-3; the D is unclear. The CDR3 contains 11 residues. With 5 bases removed from V and 5 bases from J, the gap between germline ends came to 5 bases. Germline V gives CDR1 SEHNR, CDR2 FQNEAQ (reference sequence). Here the CDR3 reads CASSPIDTQYF. The CDR3 DNA is TGTGCCAGCAGCCCCATAGATACGCAGTATTTT.

This clonotype was seen at least ten times. The chain carries TRBV29-1 and TRBJ2-1, with 10 bases fitting TRBD1. CDR1 is SQVTM, CDR2 ANQGSEA, per germline. The CDR3 is 14 amino acids. V shed 0 bases, J shed 6 bases, and the junction held 2 bases outside the gene matches. Here the CDR3 reads CSVEERTGGNEQFF. DNA of the CDR3: TGCAGCGTTGAAGAAAGGACAGGGGGCAATGAGCAGTTCTTC.

This clonotype has just a few counts. The gene calls are TRBV4-1 and TRBJ2-1, with TRBD2 identical over 9 bases. The V and J ends lost 2 bases and 6 bases, in that order; junction bases with no gene match: 17. Germline V gives CDR1 MGHRA, CDR2 YSYEKL. This CDR3 comprises 19 residues. This CDR3 is CASSQRVRAAGGLANEQFF. CDR3 in DNA: TGCGCCAGCAGCCAACGGGTGAGGGCGGCGGGAGGGTTAGCCAATGAGCAGTTCTTC.

At least ten counts were recorded for this clonotype. The chain couples TRBV2 to TRBJ1-2, with no clear D. The CDR3 has 12 amino acids. Trimming pared 2 bases from V and 2 bases from J, leaving 3 bases between. The V gene's germline CDR1 is SNHLY and CDR2 FYNNEI. The CDR3 here is CASSEQNYGYTF. As DNA, the CDR3 is TGTGCCAGCAGTGAACAGAACTATGGCTACACCTTC.

This clonotype was counted between two and nine times. This chain links TRBV4-3 with TRBJ2-7, with D uncertain. Germline V CDR1 and CDR2: LGHNA, YSLEER. V was trimmed by 0 bases and J by 4 bases, leaving 13 bases between them. The length of the CDR3 is 15 residues. The CDR3 sequence: CASSQEDKGNYEQYF. In DNA, the CDR3 is TGCGCCAGCAGCCAAGAAGACAAGGGTAATTACGAGCAGTACTTC.

In this sample, this clonotype turned up many times. The CDR3 DNA follows: TGTGCCAGCAGTCGGGGACTAGCGGAGAGTGAGCAGTTCTTC. This translates into CASSRGLAESEQFF. This chain links TRBV12-3 or TRBV12-4 with TRBJ2-1; TRBD2 matches 11 bases. The CDR3 covers 14 residues. V shed 5 bases, J shed 9 bases, and the junction held 6 bases outside the gene matches.

This clonotype came up many times. This chain joins TRBV7-9 and TRBJ2-1; the match to TRBD2 covers 8 bases. Looked up from germline, CDR1 is SEHNR and CDR2 is FQNEAQ (reference sequence). This CDR3 is built from 13 residues. Losses at the gene ends were 3 bases for V and 7 bases for J; bases not matched to a gene: 2. The CDR3 DNA reads as TGTGCCAGCAGCTTCGCGGGGGGTAATGAGCAGTTCTTC. Encoded protein: CASSFAGGNEQFF.

This clonotype was seen repeatedly, ten times or more. This rearrangement joins TRBV15 to TRBJ2-5; D possibly corresponds to TRBD1 (5 bases). In germline, CDR1 is LNHNV, CDR2 YYDKDF (reference sequence). Deletions cut 0 bases from V and 0 bases from J, with 11 bases between. The CDR3 is made up of 16 amino acids. Here the CDR3 reads CATSREPREYQETQYF. The CDR3 nucleotides read TGTGCCACCAGCAGAGAACCCAGGGAATACCAAGAGACCCAGTACTTC.

This clonotype was recorded many times. The chain combines TRBV30 with TRBJ1-1, with D tentatively TRBD1 (6 bases). Trimming left V 2 bases short and J 1 base short, with 8 bases between. The V gene's germline CDR1 is GTSNPN and CDR2 SVGIG (reference sequence). This CDR3 has 13 amino acids. The CDR3, as DNA: TGTGCCTGGAGTATACAGGGGAACACTGAAGCTTTCTTT. This codes for CAWSIQGNTEAFF.

This clonotype was counted at least ten times. The rearrangement joins TRBV11-2 to TRBJ2-7; TRBD2 might be the D (6 bases). CDR1 SGHAT and CDR2 FQNNGV come from the germline V gene. This CDR3 contains 15 residues. V lost 9 bases and J lost 7, with 25 bases in between. The DNA of the CDR3 is TGTGCCAGTACGGGGCATCCTGGAGGGACGGGAGAGCAGTACTTC. Translated: CASTGHPGGTGEQYF. The full variable domain, with the rest looked up from reference TRBV11-2 and TRBJ2-7, is EAGVAQSPRYKIIEKRQSVAFWCNPISGHATLYWYQQILGQGPKLLIQFQNNGVVDDSQLPKDRFSAERLKGVDSTLKIQPAKLEDSAVYLCASTGHPGGTGEQYFGPGTRLTVT.

The table lists this clonotype with a few counts. V gene TRBV19 combines with J gene TRBJ2-1; no reliable D call. V was trimmed by 7 bases and J by 3 bases, leaving 10 bases between them. This CDR3 region has 13 residues. Germline CDR1 reads LNHDA; CDR2 reads SQIVND (reference sequence). This CDR3 reads CASKGLIYNEQFF. In DNA, the CDR3 is TGTGCCAGTAAGGGCTTAATCTACAATGAGCAGTTCTTC.

This clonotype was detected a few times. V is TRBV7-3 and J is TRBJ1-5; D call uncertain. V lost 6 bases and J lost 2, with 11 bases in between. Germline CDR1 is SGHTA and CDR2 is FQGTGA. This CDR3 spans 14 amino acids. This chain's CDR3 is CASSAFRGNQPQHF. The CDR3 coding sequence is TGTGCCAGCAGTGCTTTTAGGGGCAATCAGCCCCAGCATTTT.